This TCR beta chain was obtained from a study of blood T cell repertoires in COVID-19. The wider study: Samples of COVID-19 (acute and convalescent) were obtained from the United States, Italy and Spain. Sample material is recorded as cDNA or gDNA derived from T cells, B-cell-depleted T cells, or PBMCs.

Under the authors' procedure: Estimated nucleated cell counts came from reference gene primer amplification. Assay: immunoSEQ multiplex PCR; the TCRdb copy retains only in-frame clones and omits some. That table gives V, J and clone size, and the DNA gave D and trimming. The sample lists 200,000 or so clones, about 80% occurring once. This clonotype originated in a human donor with acute or convalescent COVID-19. The donor label of this sample is uncertain. The sequencing sample was made of peripheral blood.

CDR3 in DNA: TGTGCCAGCAGCTTGCAGACAGCATCCAAAAACATTCAGTACTTC. Protein product: CASSLQTASKNIQYF. V and J are TRBV7-2 and TRBJ2-4, with TRBD1 as a possible D gene (5 bases). The CDR3 runs 15 residues. The germline CDR1 and CDR2 sequences are SGHTA and FQGNSA. V was clipped by 3 bases and J by 2 bases, with 11 bases between them.